This T cell receptor beta chain was found in a study of cytomegalovirus exposure and HLA in healthy donors (dated by TCRdb to the late 2010s). About the investigation overall: An earlier analysis of approximately 590 of the donors reported roughly 300 Gb of sequence data and 100 million to 130 million unique TCR beta sequences from 150 million to 200 million T cells. An early release covering about 600 HLA-typed donors comprised about 300 gigabases of sequencing data and tens of millions of unique TCR sequences. Among the approximately 420 genotyped donors, more than 70% belonged to the genetic ancestry cluster associated with self-reported Caucasian donors. The study was designed to test whether signatures of past pathogen exposure could be identified by cataloging public T cell receptors. The study used immunosequencing to profile the T cell repertoires of approximately 690 subjects and linked those repertoires to cytomegalovirus serostatus. In addition to the first cohort of approximately 650 subjects, a separate validation cohort of 130 or so different subjects was used. High-throughput TCR immunosequencing, statistical association of individual TCRs with disease status, and machine learning were combined to predict cytomegalovirus infection status. A later analysis re-analyzed previously published TCR beta repertoires from 550 to 700 donors and added high-resolution HLA genotyping to study TCR occurrence patterns. Rather than drawing on any new phenotypic data, the later analysis identified candidate immune exposures from TCR beta sequences and the way those sequences occurred across donors. An earlier analysis of nearly 600 of the donors applied high-throughput TCR beta sequencing to assess whether each TCR beta V gene segment acted as functional or pseudogenic. Alongside the repertoire data, information on donor age, sex, ethnicity and CMV serostatus was compiled. Genome-wide SNP genotypes for about 65% of the roughly 670 donors were used in a later genetic analysis, which treated that subset as a discovery cohort. All discovery cohort repertoires had been generated on a single sequencing platform. HLA typing included class I and class II loci at four-digit resolution. Typing coverage differed by locus: A, B, C, DRB1 and DQB1 were typed in roughly 629-630 donors, DQA1 in about 500, DPA1 in around 600, and DPB1 in around 490. Because of strong linkage in the cohort, four to six DR-DQ haplotypes were treated as single units for association and clustering. Among under 450 genotyped donors of the cohort, an average of approximately 240,000 unique TCR beta nucleotide sequences were sequenced per donor, about a sixth of them non-productive.

The research as a whole found: In this cohort, only TCR beta chains were sequenced, and detectable features were limited by the absence of alpha or paired-chain data. Correlated functional status among segregating V segments might reflect linkage disequilibrium, but an unknown experimental factor could not be ruled out. Approximately 16 rarely observed V segments, including chromosome 9 orphons, were excluded from the earlier analysis of approximately 500 of the donors because counts were too low. In the study, roughly 160 TCR beta chains were listed as associated with cytomegalovirus. The sequencing pipeline was judged likely to have produced a cluster of highly shared sequence variants as a technical artifact. According to a later analysis, parvovirus B19, influenza, CMV and Epstein-Barr virus appeared linked to several top co-occurrence clusters. Most CMV-associated TCR beta chains appeared to be HLA-restricted in a later analysis, and the HLA associations seemed to be driven largely by CMV exposure. Broadly in line with IMGT annotations, most TCR beta V segments showed up in productive rearrangements about 90% or about 30% of the time in an earlier analysis of some 590 of the donors. Specific HLA alleles were associated with more than 15,000 TCR beta sequences at a false discovery rate of 0.05 in a later analysis. Roughly uniform sequencing depth across donors was assumed in presence/absence analyses, although this assumption may not hold. The classifier was reported to diagnose cytomegalovirus status with high specificity and sensitivity in both the original cohort and the validation cohort. Compared with the approximately 700-donor mean, donors in an Asian-associated ancestry cluster had fewer N-insertions in productive TCRs, according to a later genetic analysis. A further reported finding was that TCR beta sequences accurately predicted the HLA-A and HLA-B alleles for most subjects in the first cohort. CMV serostatus was the only immune exposure information available for the cohort. A later genetic analysis associated a missense DCLRE1C variant with V-gene and J-gene trimming of TCR beta chains, and an independent cohort replicated the association. Because HLA typing was unavailable for some donors at each locus, only the typed subset was used in association tests. Across donors, most TCR sequences were observed very rarely, whereas some public TCRs were present in many individuals. Strong co-occurrence of HLA alleles, especially DR and DQ, made assigning TCR associations to individual alleles difficult. In a later analysis, the rate of TCR association differed among HLA loci, with DRB1 alleles having the most associated TCRs and HLA-C alleles having the fewest. Some IMGT-functional V segments, including TRBV6-2 and TRBV6-3, could not be distinguished by the 87-base-pair reads and were therefore excluded. Three of the identified cytomegalovirus-associated TCR beta chains were confirmed in vitro to be specific for cytomegalovirus antigens. The authors suggested that the approach could potentially be extended to other disease states and immunological phenotypes. In a later analysis, HLA-associated TCR beta chains were found to be more clonally expanded and to have lower generation probabilities than equally common non-associated chains.

V and J lose 0 bases and 4 bases, and a span of 4 bases separates them. The CDR3 numbers 13 residues from cysteine through phenylalanine. Of all the DNA, just the CDR3 is kept, 39 bases in frame from base 1. CDR1 and CDR2 were assigned from the germline V gene as LGHNA and YSLEER. Libraries were prepared through the immunoSEQ multiplex PCR assay. A mixture of 60 forward primers for TCR Vbeta segments and 13 reverse primers for TCR Jbeta segments was used in the multiplex PCR. Amplification of the CDR3 region of rearranged TCR beta genes was performed with a multiplex PCR assay on genomic DNA. On the Illumina HiSeq System, the amplified TCR beta libraries were sequenced as 87-base-pair reads. Per the source publication's procedure: A later analysis counted approximately 84 million unique TCR beta chains across the 550 to 700 repertoires, and roughly 9.9 million of these chains were shared by at least two donors. Raw reads were error-corrected and collapsed into unique sequences by a nearest-neighbor algorithm in which closely related sequences were merged to remove PCR and sequencing errors. CDR3 sequences were aligned to IMGT reference sequences to assign V, D and J gene segments. For a sequence to be retained, a match of at least six nucleotides was required to both a V gene segment and a J gene segment. A rearrangement was called productive if the CDR3 had no stop codons and remained in frame with V and J, and every other rearrangement was called non-productive. CDR3 was defined by IMGT convention, running from the second conserved V-encoded cysteine to the conserved J-encoded phenylalanine. Sequences without an unambiguous match to a single V gene segment were excluded from the earlier analysis of 587 of the donors. In an earlier analysis of approximately 550 of the donors, V segments were called functional above 56.7% productive rearrangements and were called segregating when the between-donor standard deviation exceeded 5%. A statistical classification framework was built for diagnosing cytomegalovirus status from the catalog of TCR beta chain sequences. In a later analysis, V and J genes were assigned by comparing TCR nucleotide sequences against IMGT/GENE-DB human TR gene sequences. In a later analysis, CDR3 sequences and most-parsimonious VDJ recombination scenarios were assigned using the TCRdist pipeline. In a later analysis, each TCR beta chain was defined by its CDR3 amino acid sequence together with its V-gene family, and reads lacking a unique V-gene family were excluded. To address suspected cross-contamination and a sequencing artifact, a later analysis removed over 500 highly shared, low-generation-probability nucleotide sequences. In a later analysis, a clonal expansion index was calculated for each public chain from normalized within-repertoire ranks of inferred template counts. A later analysis computed generation probabilities with a VDJ recombination model fitted to out-of-frame rearrangements, and checked the results against IGoR. A later analysis scored TCR-TCR, TCR-HLA and TCR-CMV co-occurrence with hypergeometric tests, applying a repertoire-size bias correction to TCR pairs. A later analysis estimated false discovery rates by permuting HLA or CMV assignments 20 times. In a later analysis, co-occurring TCRs were grouped using DBSCAN, with TCRdist sequence similarity added in when clustering inside HLA-allele-positive subsets. Co-occurrence clustering excluded repertoires with fewer than 30,000 or more than 120,000 public chains, plus five with anomalous nucleotide sharing. Not all clones reach the TCRdb copy of this immuneACCESS table, which keeps in-frame sequences only. Checked studies attribute under half of the gap to unresolved V genes and leave the rest unexplained. V and J calls and clone size follow that table, whereas D and trimming were derived from the DNA. The sample profile shows some 200,000 clones; just under 85% of them were found once. About 0.6% of the sample is held by the ten biggest clonotypes.

In total, around 600 healthy bone marrow donors made up the cohort. At the time of sampling, all cohort members were nominally healthy, though unrecorded immune exposures were likely present. The donor was CMV seronegative and was included in the group of a few hundred seronegative cohort members. Every donor gave a peripheral blood sample, and the peripheral blood mononuclear cells from that sample were used for TCR beta sequencing. Genomic DNA was extracted from the blood cell samples with the Qiagen DNeasy Blood Extraction Kit. As to this clone: Which antigen it targets is not known. The input lacks base qualities; no much larger clone sits a single base away.

Sequencing was carried out using PBMCs. The receptor comes from a woman aged 40 to 50 in good health and CMV-seronegative. The rearranged segments are TRBV4-3 and TRBJ1-5; no D segment can be confidently identified. This receptor carries the CDR3 CASSQELNQPQHF. The nucleotides read TGCGCCAGCAGCCAAGAGTTAAATCAGCCCCAGCATTTT.